These 29 T cell receptor beta chains originate from one sample sequenced in a study of CD8+ T cells in alopecia areata. RNA extraction was followed by reverse transcription into cDNA, which acted as the sequencing template. Sequencing was performed with immunoSEQ multiplex PCR; in TCRdb, only in-frame clones are kept and a portion is missing. The profile shows about 69,000 clones, under 75% of them singletons. Material: CD8+ T cells sorted from blood, obtained at week 0. The receptor set was obtained from a human donor with alopecia areata.

The chain uses TRBV19 and TRBJ2-3; TRBD1 might be the D (6 bases). Germline V gene sequence: CDR1 LNHDA, CDR2 SQIVND (reference sequence). V dropped 5 bases and J dropped 0 bases, with 12 bases sitting between them. The CDR3 length is 15 residues. The CDR3 bases are TGTGCCAGTAGTCTCACCGGGACAAGCACAGATACGCAGTATTTT. Protein product: CASSLTGTSTDTQYF. Combining the CDR3 with reference TRBV19 and TRBJ2-3 gives the whole variable domain DGGITQSPKYLFRKEGQNVTLSCEQNLNHDAMYWYRQDPGQGLRLIYYSQIVNDFQKGDIAEGYSVSREKKESFPLTVTSAQKNPTAFYLCASSLTGTSTDTQYFGPGTRLTVL.

The rearrangement uses TRBV29-1 and TRBJ1-2; TRBD1 agrees at 10 bases. CDR3 length: 17 amino acids. Germline V lookup: CDR1 SQVTM, CDR2 ANQGSEA. The trim removed 2 bases at V and 7 bases at J, leaving 16 bases unmatched. CDR3 nucleotides: TGCAGCGTTGAACGTTCCCCCCTGGGACAGGGGTTGGGTGGCTACACCTTC. Residues: CSVERSPLGQGLGGYTF.

The chain recombines TRBV7-9 with TRBJ1-1; TRBD1 agrees at 9 bases. Per germline, CDR1 SEHNR and CDR2 FQNEAQ (reference sequence). Trimming at V came to 5 bases and at J to 10 bases, leaving 8 bases not matched to a gene. The CDR3 totals 13 residues. The CDR3 coding sequence is TGTGCCAGCAGCGCGGACAGGACAGGGGCAGCTTTCTTT. It translates to CASSADRTGAAFF. Variable domain in full (rest from reference TRBV7-9 and TRBJ1-1): DTGVSQNPRHKITKRGQNVTFRCDPISEHNRLYWYRQTLGQGPEFLTYFQNEAQLEKSRLLSDRFSAERPKGSFSTLEIQRTEQGDSAMYLCASSADRTGAAFFGQGTRLTVV.

J is TRBJ2-5 and V is TRBV9, with D tentatively TRBD1 or TRBD2 (5 bases each). This CDR3 region has 15 residues. Germline assignment: CDR1 SGDLS and CDR2 YYNGEE. Deletions cut 3 bases from V and 0 bases from J, with 12 bases between. CDR3 coding DNA: TGTGCCAGCAGCGAGAGTGGGACGTACCAAGAGACCCAGTACTTC. It codes for CASSESGTYQETQYF.

This rearrangement joins TRBV27 to TRBJ1-2; weak D call: TRBD1 (6 bases). V lost 3 bases, J lost 3 bases, and 11 bases lay in between. The germline V gene encodes CDR1 MNHEY and CDR2 SMNVEV (reference sequence). The CDR3 has 14 amino acids. CDR3 nucleotide sequence: TGTGCCAGCAGTTTGGGGGGGCGCGACTATGGCTACACCTTC. This encodes CASSLGGRDYGYTF.

The chain joins TRBV2 to TRBJ2-2, with TRBD2 matching 11 bases. Per the germline V gene, CDR1 is SNHLY and CDR2 is FYNNEI. V lost 4 bases to trimming and J lost 5 bases; unmatched junction nucleotides: 9. CDR3 length equals 17 residues. Here the CDR3 DNA reads TGTGCCAGCAGTGGAATCCTAGCGGGAGGAGTGACCGGGGAGCTGTTTTTT. Translated, it gives CASSGILAGGVTGELFF. The full variable domain, rest sourced from reference TRBV2 and TRBJ2-2, is EPEVTQTPSHQVTQMGQEVILRCVPISNHLYFYWYRQILGQKVEFLVSFYNNEISEKSEIFDDQFSVERPDGSNFTLKIRSTKLEDSAMYFCASSGILAGGVTGELFFGEGSRLTVL.

This clone was seen a single time. The rearrangement links TRBV7-2 to TRBJ2-5, with 7 bases fitting TRBD1. The CDR3 totals 16 residues. The junction had 10 bases not matched to a gene; V was cut back by 1 base and J by 5 bases. Germline CDR1 and CDR2: SGHTA and FQGNSA. This CDR3 is CASSLEGDSGRETQYF. The CDR3, as DNA: TGTGCCAGCAGCTTAGAAGGGGACAGCGGCCGCGAGACCCAGTACTTC.

There are a few counts of this clone. This chain links TRBV27 with TRBJ2-7; TRBD2 aligns across 9 bases. CDR3 size: 15 residues. J gave up 1 base and V 3 bases, and 4 bases lay outside the gene matches. Per the germline V gene, CDR1 is MNHEY and CDR2 is SMNVEV (reference sequence). The CDR3 region is CASSFMTSGSYEQYF. CDR3 nucleotides: TGTGCCAGCAGTTTTATGACTAGCGGTTCCTACGAGCAGTACTTC.

The chain combines TRBV30 with TRBJ1-1; D is possibly TRBD1 (5 bases). Germline CDR1 reads GTSNPN; CDR2 reads SVGIG (reference sequence). The CDR3 is 13 residues long. Deletions cut 5 bases from V and 0 bases from J, with 10 bases between. Here the CDR3 DNA reads TGTGCCTGGGAGGAGGGGTTGAACACTGAAGCTTTCTTT. Protein: CAWEEGLNTEAFF.

This chain uses TRBV7-9 with TRBJ2-3; D is unresolved. This CDR3 is built from 10 residues. With 4 bases removed from V and 6 bases from J, the gap between germline ends came to 2 bases. CDR1 and CDR2 (germline): SEHNR, FQNEAQ (reference sequence). CDR3 nucleotide sequence: TGTGCCAGCAGCTCCGATACGCAGTATTTT. Protein sequence: CASSSDTQYF.

This clone has only one observation. V usage is TRBV5-1 and J usage is TRBJ1-2; D is unresolved. This CDR3 spans 17 amino acids. Per the germline V gene, CDR1 is SGHRS and CDR2 is YFSETQ. Trimming pared 2 bases from V and 4 bases from J, leaving 21 bases between. This CDR3 is CASSFSHGVNSVYGYTF. DNA of the CDR3: TGCGCCAGCAGCTTCAGCCATGGCGTCAATTCCGTCTATGGCTACACCTTC. The whole variable domain, filled in from reference TRBV5-1 and TRBJ1-2, reads KAGVTQTPRYLIKTRGQQVTLSCSPISGHRSVSWYQQTPGQGLQFLFEYFSETQRNKGNFPGRFSGRQFSNSRSEMNVSTLELGDSALYLCASSFSHGVNSVYGYTFGSGTRLTVV.

This sequence joins TRBV4-1 and TRBJ2-1; possible D gene TRBD2, 6 bases. The V gene lost 1 base and the J gene lost 4 bases, with 14 bases spanning the gap. This CDR3 spans 16 amino acids. Germline-derived CDR1 and CDR2 are MGHRA and YSYEKL. In DNA form, the CDR3 reads TGCGCCAGCAGCCAAGTTGCCGGTGGGGGGTACAATGAGCAGTTCTTC. It encodes CASSQVAGGGYNEQFF.

This clone was counted between two and nine times. The V call is TRBV6-5, the J call TRBJ2-5; D possibly corresponds to TRBD2 (5 bases). V was clipped by 8 bases and J by 0 bases, with 13 bases between them. Germline V gene data show CDR1 as MNHEY and CDR2 as SVGAGI. The CDR3 consists of 14 residues. For the CDR3, the DNA is TGTGCCAGCGAATCTAGCATCTACCAAGAGACCCAGTACTTC. Its protein is CASESSIYQETQYF.

In this sample, this clone turned up a few times. The rearrangement links TRBV19 to TRBJ2-1; D uncertain. V was trimmed by 0 bases and J by 7 bases, leaving 4 bases between them. CDR3 size: 12 residues. CDR1 is LNHDA, CDR2 SQIVND, per germline (reference sequence). CDR3 bases: TGTGCCAGTAGTATAGATGGAAATGAGCAGTTCTTC. Translated, it gives CASSIDGNEQFF.

The table lists this clone with a few counts. The V call is TRBV27, the J call TRBJ1-1, with D possibly TRBD1 on 6 matching bases. Trimming cost V 4 bases and J 0 bases, with 6 bases left between them. The CDR3 runs to 13 residues. The germline gives CDR1 MNHEY, CDR2 SMNVEV (reference sequence). This CDR3 is CASSWGLNTEAFF. The CDR3 nucleotides read TGTGCCAGCAGTTGGGGGCTGAACACTGAAGCTTTCTTT.

The chain joins TRBV29-1 to TRBJ1-2, with 8 nucleotides matching TRBD1. Germline-derived CDR1 and CDR2 are SQVTM and ANQGSEA. This CDR3 region has 13 residues. With V trimmed by 4 bases and J by 5 bases, 6 bases remained unmatched. CDR3 loop: CSVGTGPSYGYTF. CDR3 nucleotides: TGCAGCGTTGGGACAGGGCCCTCGTATGGCTACACCTTC.

The V call is TRBV2, the J call TRBJ2-5, with a tentative D call TRBD2 (7 bases). The germline V gene encodes CDR1 SNHLY and CDR2 FYNNEI. This CDR3 has 17 residues. V was trimmed by 0 bases and J by 4 bases, leaving 18 bases between them. CDR3 DNA: TGTGCCAGCAGTGAAGCGCTTCGGGGGGACACGGGAGAGACCCAGTACTTC. As protein: CASSEALRGDTGETQYF. The full variable domain, completed using reference TRBV2 and TRBJ2-5, is EPEVTQTPSHQVTQMGQEVILRCVPISNHLYFYWYRQILGQKVEFLVSFYNNEISEKSEIFDDQFSVERPDGSNFTLKIRSTKLEDSAMYFCASSEALRGDTGETQYFGPGTRLLVL.

The chain carries TRBV4-1 and TRBJ1-1; D not certain. Trimming cost V 4 bases and J 4 bases, with 22 bases left between them. This CDR3 is built from 17 residues. Germline V CDR1 and CDR2: MGHRA, YSYEKL. CDR3 amino acids: CASSRGVHVNVGTEAFF. The CDR3 DNA sequence: TGCGCCAGCAGCCGCGGAGTCCACGTTAACGTCGGCACTGAAGCTTTCTTT.

The genes are TRBV29-1 and TRBJ1-3, with D tentatively TRBD1 (5 bases). The V end lost 3 bases, the J end lost 2 bases, and 11 bases lay between the germline ends. Germline-derived CDR1 and CDR2 are SQVTM and ANQGSEA. The CDR3 has 14 residues. In nucleotides, the CDR3 is TGCAGCGTTGAGTATCTAGGGGCTGGAAACACCATATATTTT. This sequence encodes CSVEYLGAGNTIYF.

V and J are TRBV5-1 and TRBJ2-3; TRBD1 aligns across 10 bases. CDR3 length: 19 residues. J gave up 3 bases and V 1 base, and 14 bases lay outside the gene matches. Per the germline V gene, CDR1 is SGHRS and CDR2 is YFSETQ. The CDR3: CASSLPVLRTGGWTDTQYF. The DNA of the CDR3 is TGCGCCAGCAGCTTGCCCGTGCTGCGGACAGGGGGATGGACAGATACGCAGTATTTT.

The chain couples TRBV29-1 to TRBJ1-1; D possibly corresponds to TRBD1 (5 bases). CDR1 and CDR2 (germline): SQVTM, ANQGSEA. The CDR3 sequence is 13 residues long. The V end lost 4 bases, the J end lost 4 bases, and 13 bases lay between the germline ends. Here the CDR3 DNA reads TGCAGCGTTGGAGAGGGGAGGGGCACTGAAGCTTTCTTT. Its translation: CSVGEGRGTEAFF. Together with reference TRBV29-1 and TRBJ1-1, the CDR3 gives the full variable domain: SAVISQKPSRDICQRGTSLTIQCQVDSQVTMMFWYRQQPGQSLTLIATANQGSEATYESGFVIDKFPISRPNLTFSTLTVSNMSPEDSSIYLCSVGEGRGTEAFFGQGTRLTVV.

The rearrangement joins TRBV29-1 to TRBJ1-2; D might be TRBD1 (6 bases). The CDR3 contains 12 residues. From germline, CDR1 is SQVTM and CDR2 ANQGSEA. V lost 4 bases and J lost 2, with 8 bases in between. The CDR3 reads CSVGGQNYGYTF. CDR3 nucleotide sequence: TGCAGCGTTGGAGGACAGAACTATGGCTACACCTTC.

This clone was counted only a few times. The rearrangement uses TRBV6-5 and TRBJ2-5, with D unresolved. The CDR3 length is 13 residues. The germline V gene encodes CDR1 MNHEY and CDR2 SVGAGI. The V and J ends lost 4 bases and 5 bases respectively, with 11 bases between them. The CDR3 DNA is TGTGCCAGCAGTTCTCCGGACGGGGAGACCCAGTACTTC. It is translated as CASSSPDGETQYF.

This clone came up a few times. The rearrangement joins TRBV25-1 to TRBJ2-7; D not resolved. Germline V gives CDR1 MGHDK, CDR2 SYGVNS. V was cut by 3 bases and J by 0 bases, with 6 bases left in between. The length of the CDR3 is 13 residues. This CDR3 is CASSDLTSYEQYF. CDR3 DNA: TGTGCCAGCAGTGATTTGACCTCCTACGAGCAGTACTTC.

The chain carries TRBV5-6 and TRBJ2-5; D gene uncertain. The CDR3 consists of 14 residues. Trimming pared 0 bases from V and 5 bases from J, leaving 11 bases between. The V gene's germline CDR1 is SGHDT and CDR2 YYEEEE. CDR3 DNA: TGTGCCAGCAGCTTGGCCGTGTTAGGCGAGACCCAGTACTTC. Translated: CASSLAVLGETQYF.

The chain couples TRBV11-2 to TRBJ2-7; 7 nucleotides align to TRBD2. The CDR3 contains 14 residues. In germline, CDR1 is SGHAT, CDR2 FQNNGV. The trim removed 4 bases at V and 3 bases at J, leaving 6 bases unmatched. The CDR3 sequence is CASSSGGRYYEQYF. The CDR3 DNA sequence: TGTGCCAGCAGCTCGGGGGGTCGGTACTACGAGCAGTACTTC.

V gene TRBV29-1 combines with J gene TRBJ2-7, with 8 bases fitting TRBD1. Germline assignment: CDR1 SQVTM and CDR2 ANQGSEA. The V gene end was trimmed by 3 bases and the J gene end by 2 bases; junction bases not matched to a gene: 3. The CDR3 is 13 residues long. The CDR3 reads CSVEGQVAYEQYF. As DNA, the CDR3 is TGCAGCGTTGAGGGACAGGTAGCCTACGAGCAGTACTTC.

The gene calls are TRBV29-1 and TRBJ2-7, with a possible D match to TRBD2 (6 bases). V shed 3 bases and J shed 1 base, with 7 bases lying between them. The CDR3 is made up of 12 amino acids. Per the germline V gene, CDR1 is SQVTM and CDR2 is ANQGSEA. CDR3 bases: TGCAGCGTTGAGGAGGGGTCCTACGAGCAGTACTTC. The encoded protein is CSVEEGSYEQYF.

This clone has just a few counts. The chain combines TRBV27 with TRBJ1-1; TRBD1 matches 7 bases. The CDR3 contains 14 residues. Germline CDR1 MNHEY, CDR2 SMNVEV (reference sequence). The V and J ends lost 4 bases and 0 bases, in that order; junction bases with no gene match: 2. CDR3 bases: TGTGCCAGCAGTTACACAGGGGTGAACACTGAAGCTTTCTTT. Its protein is CASSYTGVNTEAFF.